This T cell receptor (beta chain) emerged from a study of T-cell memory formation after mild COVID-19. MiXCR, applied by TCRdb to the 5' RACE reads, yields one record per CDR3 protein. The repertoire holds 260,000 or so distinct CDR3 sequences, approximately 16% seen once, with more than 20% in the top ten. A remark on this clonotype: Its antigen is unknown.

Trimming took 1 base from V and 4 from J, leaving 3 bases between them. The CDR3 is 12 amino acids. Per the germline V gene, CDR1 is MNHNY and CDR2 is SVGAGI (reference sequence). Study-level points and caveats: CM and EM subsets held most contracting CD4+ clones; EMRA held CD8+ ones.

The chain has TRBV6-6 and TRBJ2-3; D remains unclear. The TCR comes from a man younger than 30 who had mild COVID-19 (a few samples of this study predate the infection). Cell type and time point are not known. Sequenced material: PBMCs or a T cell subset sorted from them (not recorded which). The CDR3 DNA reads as TGTGCCAGCAGTTACTTCGCAGATACGCAGTATTTT. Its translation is CASSYFADTQYF.